The source of this TCR beta chain is a study of cytomegalovirus exposure and HLA in healthy donors. For the study at large: As released early, the data held approximately 80 million unique TCRs from HLA-typed donors.

CDR3 length: 14 amino acids. In germline, CDR1 is SGHTA, CDR2 FQGNSA. Between the trimmed V and J ends, which lost 2 bases and 6 bases, there was a span of 12 bases. 60 Vbeta and 13 Jbeta primers were used in PCR. Sequencing used immunoSEQ multiplex PCR; TCRdb keeps in-frame clones, though not all of them. The data hold 150,000 to 200,000 clones, with over 75% observed a single time. This receptor was identified in a girl under two years old in good health and CMV-seronegative. Sequencing input: PBMCs. The rearrangement links TRBV7-2 to TRBJ2-3, with no clear D. The CDR3 region has the DNA TGTGCCAGCAGCTTATCTCTCGTCGGGGATACGCAGTATTTT. It is translated as CASSLSLVGDTQYF.